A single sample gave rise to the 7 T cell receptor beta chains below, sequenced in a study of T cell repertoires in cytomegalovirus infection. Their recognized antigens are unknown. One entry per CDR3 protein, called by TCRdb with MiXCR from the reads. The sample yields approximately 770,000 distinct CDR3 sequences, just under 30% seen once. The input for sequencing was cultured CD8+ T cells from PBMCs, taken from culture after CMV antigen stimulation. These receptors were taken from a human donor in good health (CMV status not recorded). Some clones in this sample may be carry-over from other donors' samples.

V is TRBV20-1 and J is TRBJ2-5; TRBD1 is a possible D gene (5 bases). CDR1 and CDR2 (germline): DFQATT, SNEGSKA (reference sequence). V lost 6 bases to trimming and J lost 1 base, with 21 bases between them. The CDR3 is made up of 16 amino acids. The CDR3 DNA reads TGCAGTGCCCTCAGGGTCATGGGGTCCTTCCAAGAGACCCAGTACTTC. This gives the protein CSALRVMGSFQETQYF.

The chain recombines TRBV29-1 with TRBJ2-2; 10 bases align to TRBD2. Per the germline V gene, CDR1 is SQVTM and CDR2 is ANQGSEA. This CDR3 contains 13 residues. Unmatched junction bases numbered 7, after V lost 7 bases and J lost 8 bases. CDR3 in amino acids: CSARTSGGGELFF. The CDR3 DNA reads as TGCAGCGCCAGGACTAGCGGTGGTGGGGAGCTGTTTTTT.

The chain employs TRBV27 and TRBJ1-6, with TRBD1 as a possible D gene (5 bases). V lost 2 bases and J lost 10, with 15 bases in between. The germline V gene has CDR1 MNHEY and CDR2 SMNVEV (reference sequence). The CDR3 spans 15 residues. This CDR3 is CASSLGGADRSPLHF. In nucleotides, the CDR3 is TGTGCCAGCAGTTTAGGCGGGGCTGATCGCTCACCCCTCCACTTT.

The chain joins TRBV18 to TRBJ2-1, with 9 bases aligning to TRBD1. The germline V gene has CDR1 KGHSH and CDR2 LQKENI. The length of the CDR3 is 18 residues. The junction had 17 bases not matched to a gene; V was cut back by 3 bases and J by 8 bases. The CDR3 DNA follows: TGTGCCAGCTCACCTCCCGGGACAGGGTGGTACCGTTTGGATGAGCAGTTCTTC. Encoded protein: CASSPPGTGWYRLDEQFF. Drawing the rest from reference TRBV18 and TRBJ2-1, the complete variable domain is NAGVMQNPRHLVRRRGQEARLRCSPMKGHSHVYWYRQLPEEGLKFMVYLQKENIIDESGMPKERFSAEFPKEGPSILRIQQVVRGDSAAYFCASSPPGTGWYRLDEQFFGPGTRLTVL.

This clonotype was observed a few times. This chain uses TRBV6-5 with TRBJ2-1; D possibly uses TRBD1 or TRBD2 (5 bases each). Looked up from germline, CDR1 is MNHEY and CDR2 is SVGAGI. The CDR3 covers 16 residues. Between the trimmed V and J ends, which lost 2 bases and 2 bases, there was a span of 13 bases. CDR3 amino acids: CASSYRDRGAYNEQFF. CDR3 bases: TGTGCCAGCAGTTACAGGGATCGAGGGGCCTACAATGAGCAGTTCTTC.

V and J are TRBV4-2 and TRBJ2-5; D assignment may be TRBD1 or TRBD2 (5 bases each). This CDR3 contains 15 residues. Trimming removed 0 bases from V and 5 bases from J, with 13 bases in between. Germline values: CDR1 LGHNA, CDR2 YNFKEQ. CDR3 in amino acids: CASSQDPGQWETQYF. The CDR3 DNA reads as TGTGCCAGCAGCCAAGATCCGGGGCAGTGGGAGACCCAGTACTTC.

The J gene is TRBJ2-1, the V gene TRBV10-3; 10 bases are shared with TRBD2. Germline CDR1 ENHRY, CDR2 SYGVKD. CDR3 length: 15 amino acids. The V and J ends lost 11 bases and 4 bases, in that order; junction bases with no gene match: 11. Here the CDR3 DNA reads TGTGCCCTATCCGCTAGCGGGGGCCATTACAATGAGCAGTTCTTC. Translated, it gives CALSASGGHYNEQFF.